The clone carrying this T cell receptor (beta chain) appeared a few times. The source of the sample is a study of blood T cell repertoires in COVID-19. Across the whole study: Researchers got acute and convalescent COVID-19 samples from the United States, Italy and Spain. T cells, B-cell-depleted T cells, or PBMCs supplied cDNA or gDNA.

As originally analysed: It was from reference gene primer amplification that nucleated cell counts were estimated. Libraries were prepared by immunoSEQ multiplex PCR; TCRdb keeps only in-frame clonotypes and omits some of them. That table supplies the V and J calls and clone size; D and trimming were determined from the DNA. The sample lists some 57,000 clones, roughly 86% occurring once. The CDR3 covers 14 residues. V was clipped by 3 bases and J by 8 bases, with 16 bases between them. CDR1 and CDR2 from the germline V gene are KGHSH and LQKENI. V is TRBV18 and J is TRBJ1-2, with a weak D call TRBD1 (6 bases). This TCR derives from a woman older than 75 with acute or convalescent COVID-19. Input material: peripheral blood. CDR3 region: CASSPATIGGGYTF. CDR3 DNA: TGTGCCAGCTCACCCGCGACCATTGGGGGCGGCTACACCTTC.